The clone carrying this TCR beta chain was seen only a few times. The target antigen is unknown. Alongside a J-beta primer mix, a sample-barcoded 5' primer served in a second PCR lasting 7 to 11 cycles. Each TCR beta cDNA got a 12-nucleotide random molecular identifier. The yield of each sample was at least 3 million CDR3-containing paired-end reads. From the 5' RACE reads, TCRdb called clonotypes with MiXCR, one entry per CDR3 protein. The sample lists around 1.1 million distinct CDR3 sequences, less than 45% occurring once. The data belong to a study of blood T cells in healthy people across ages. Study findings and constraints: Naive T cell percentage showed a strong correlation with TCR beta diversity. Roughly linearly, TCR beta diversity per million T cells fell as age increased.

CDR1 is LGHNA and CDR2 is YNFKEQ in the germline V gene. Trimming cost V 0 bases and J 2 bases; bases outside gene matches: 1. The CDR3 is 16 amino acids. The genes are TRBV4-2 and TRBJ2-1; 10 positions match TRBD2. The source is a man aged 18 to 30 in good health. The sample consisted of blood. The CDR3 coding sequence is TGTGCCAGCAGCCAAGAAACTAGCGGGGCCTACAATGAGCAGTTCTTC. Translating gives CASSQETSGAYNEQFF.